The 27 T cell receptor beta chains presented below share a single source sample, sequenced in a study of T cells in Graves' hyperthyroidism and ophthalmopathy. RNA transcripts yielded amplified TCR beta CDR3 regions. HTBI primers were the set used in a first-round RT-PCR of the TCR CDR3. TCRdb re-called the multiplex PCR reads with MiXCR, one entry per CDR3 protein. Among more than 350,000 distinct CDR3 sequences listed, nearly 15% were seen once. The sequenced sample was blood. The source is a woman aged 60-75 years with Graves' ophthalmopathy.

This clonotype occurred many times. The chain has TRBV30 and TRBJ2-2, with 7 bases matching TRBD2. Germline values: CDR1 GTSNPN, CDR2 SVGIG (reference sequence). V lost 1 base to trimming and J lost 0 bases; unmatched junction nucleotides: 2. This CDR3 region has 15 residues. The CDR3 reads CAWSELAANTGELFF. The CDR3 DNA follows: TGTGCCTGGAGTGAGCTAGCGGCGAACACCGGGGAGCTGTTTTTT.

This clonotype was found many times. The chain joins TRBV2 to TRBJ2-7, with a weak D call TRBD1 (6 bases). The CDR3 extends over 15 amino acids. Germline-derived CDR1 and CDR2 are SNHLY and FYNNEI. Trimming cost V 7 bases and J 1 base, with 17 bases left between them. In DNA form, the CDR3 reads TGTGCCAGCAACCCCCCAGGGGCCTGGTCCTACGAGCAGTACTTC. Translation: CASNPPGAWSYEQYF.

This sequence joins TRBV5-1 and TRBJ1-3; no firm D call. Germline lookup yields CDR1 SGHRS and CDR2 YFSETQ. V was pared by 3 bases and J by 3 bases, with 10 bases between. The CDR3 is made up of 14 amino acids. CDR3 residues: CASSSNPDGNTIYF. DNA for the CDR3: TGCGCCAGCAGCTCCAATCCGGATGGAAACACCATATATTTT.

Ten or more counts support this clonotype. V usage is TRBV7-3 and J usage is TRBJ2-1; 8 nucleotides align to TRBD1. J lost 5 bases, V lost 4 bases, and 4 bases had no gene match. CDR1 is SGHTA, CDR2 FQGTGA, per germline. The CDR3 length is 14 residues. This CDR3 is CASSSDRDHNEQFF. CDR3 nucleotide sequence: TGTGCCAGCAGCTCGGACAGGGACCACAATGAGCAGTTCTTC.

This clonotype was detected many times. The rearrangement uses TRBV28 and TRBJ2-3, with 8 bases lining up with TRBD2. Germline-derived CDR1 and CDR2 are MDHEN and SYDVKM. V lost 6 bases, J lost 4 bases, and 6 bases stayed unmatched. The CDR3 is 14 amino acids. CDR3: CASRAGVRPDTQYF. The CDR3 nucleotides read TGTGCCAGCAGAGCGGGAGTTCGGCCAGATACGCAGTATTTT.

This clonotype was seen ten or more times. The V gene is TRBV20-1, the J gene TRBJ2-7; the match to TRBD2 covers 10 bases. Germline CDR1 DFQATT, CDR2 SNEGSKA (reference sequence). The CDR3 is 15 residues long. With V trimmed by 3 bases and J by 2 bases, 7 bases remained unmatched. The CDR3 region is CSASPSGSPTYEQYF. CDR3 bases: TGCAGTGCTAGCCCTAGCGGGAGCCCCACCTACGAGCAGTACTTC.

This clonotype came up once. The chain links TRBV7-9 to TRBJ2-7; TRBD2 agrees at 13 bases. Germline CDR1 SEHNR, CDR2 FQNEAQ (reference sequence). The CDR3 length is 14 residues. V was clipped by 5 bases and J by 6 bases; unmatched bases: 4. CDR3 sequence: CASSPWTSGGEQYF. CDR3 in DNA: TGTGCCAGCAGCCCCTGGACTAGCGGGGGCGAGCAGTACTTC.

This clonotype was found many times. The gene calls are TRBV20-1 and TRBJ1-1; TRBD1 agrees at 10 bases. Per germline, CDR1 DFQATT and CDR2 SNEGSKA (reference sequence). V lost 3 bases, J lost 1 base, and 8 bases stayed unmatched. This CDR3 is 16 amino acids long. In DNA form, the CDR3 reads TGCAGTGCTAGGCCTGACAGGGGGCTTAGGAACACTGAAGCTTTCTTT. Translation gives CSARPDRGLRNTEAFF.

At least ten counts were recorded for this clonotype. The V gene is TRBV5-1, the J gene TRBJ2-1; D remains ambiguous. CDR1 and CDR2 from the germline V gene are SGHRS and YFSETQ. The CDR3 spans 12 residues. The germline V and J ends were trimmed by 4 bases and 8 bases, with 10 bases remaining between them. The DNA of the CDR3 is TGCGCCAGCAGCCCCGACCTCCATGAGCAGTTCTTC. Translating it yields CASSPDLHEQFF.

In this sample, this clonotype turned up a few times. J is TRBJ2-1 and V is TRBV7-2; 7 nucleotides line up with TRBD2. The CDR3 loop spans 17 amino acids. Germline values: CDR1 SGHTA, CDR2 FQGNSA. The junction had 9 bases not matched to a gene; V was cut back by 4 bases and J by 0 bases. The CDR3 loop is CASSYRGGGSSYNEQFF. The CDR3 region has the DNA TGTGCCAGCAGCTACCGAGGAGGCGGGAGCTCCTACAATGAGCAGTTCTTC.

Ten or more counts support this clonotype. The V gene is TRBV28, the J gene TRBJ2-5; D tentatively fits TRBD1 or TRBD2 (6 bases each). The germline CDR1 and CDR2 sequences are MDHEN and SYDVKM. There are 16 residues in the CDR3. V lost 4 bases and J 4 bases, leaving 19 bases between the germline ends. The CDR3 DNA is TGTGCCAGCAGTTCATGGAAAAAGGGGGGAAGAGAGACCCAGTACTTC. Protein: CASSSWKKGGRETQYF.

J is TRBJ2-3 and V is TRBV4-2; 11 bases agree with TRBD2. Germline V gene sequence: CDR1 LGHNA, CDR2 YNFKEQ. Trimming removed 3 bases from V and 5 bases from J; junction bases left unmatched: 1. This CDR3 has 14 residues. CDR3 sequence reads: CASSHGLAGDTQYF. CDR3 sequence (DNA): TGTGCCAGCAGCCATGGACTAGCGGGAGATACGCAGTATTTT.

The rearrangement uses TRBV30 and TRBJ2-5; maybe TRBD2 (5 bases). CDR3 length: 13 amino acids. V was clipped by 2 bases and J by 5 bases, with 12 bases between them. Germline-derived CDR1 and CDR2 are GTSNPN and SVGIG (reference sequence). This chain's CDR3 is CAWSNGVEETQYF. For the CDR3, the DNA is TGTGCCTGGAGTAACGGGGTAGAGGAGACCCAGTACTTC.

This clonotype showed up many times. The gene calls are TRBV27 and TRBJ1-6; D ambiguous. Trimming took 6 bases from V and 7 from J, leaving 16 bases between them. Germline CDR1 is MNHEY and CDR2 is SMNVEV (reference sequence). The CDR3 length is 15 residues. CDR3 residues: CASSLNRELNSPLHF. The CDR3 region has the DNA TGTGCCAGCAGCCTAAACAGAGAGCTGAATTCACCCCTCCACTTT.

This clonotype was found many times. CDR3 protein: CASRLAGAEQFF. DNA for the CDR3: TGTGCCAGCAGACTAGCGGGAGCTGAGCAGTTCTTC. V and J are TRBV28 and TRBJ2-1, with TRBD2 matching over 11 bases. The germline V gene has CDR1 MDHEN and CDR2 SYDVKM. J was trimmed by 9 bases and V by 6 bases; bases with no gene match: 1. The CDR3 sequence is 12 residues long.

This clonotype was recorded at least ten times. The V call is TRBV12-3 or TRBV12-4, the J call TRBJ1-5; the match to TRBD1 covers 8 bases. The CDR3 is made up of 13 amino acids. Unmatched junction bases numbered 5, after V lost 6 bases and J lost 7 bases. The CDR3 loop is CASSPQGAQPQHF. CDR3 DNA: TGTGCCAGCAGCCCCCAGGGGGCCCAGCCCCAGCATTTT.

This clonotype was counted ten times or more. J is TRBJ2-2 and V is TRBV2, with a weak D call TRBD2 (6 bases). Per germline, CDR1 SNHLY and CDR2 FYNNEI. The CDR3 contains 15 residues. Between the trimmed V and J ends, which lost 3 bases and 2 bases, there was a span of 10 bases. CDR3: CASSESSGNTGELFF. DNA for the CDR3: TGTGCCAGCAGTGAGAGTAGCGGAAACACCGGGGAGCTGTTTTTT.

In this sample, this clonotype turned up a few times. The chain combines TRBV29-1 with TRBJ2-2, with D uncertain. The CDR3 loop spans 16 amino acids. Germline CDR1 is SQVTM and CDR2 is ANQGSEA. V dropped 6 bases and J dropped 0 bases, with 17 bases sitting between them. The CDR3 reads CSVAFASKANTGELFF. In nucleotides, the CDR3 is TGCAGCGTGGCGTTTGCGAGTAAAGCGAACACCGGGGAGCTGTTTTTT.

This clonotype was seen at least ten times. The rearrangement uses TRBV28 and TRBJ1-5; D call uncertain. Trimming shortened V by 11 bases and J by 0 bases, and 8 bases separated the two germline ends. Germline V CDR1 and CDR2: MDHEN, SYDVKM. The CDR3 runs to 12 residues. CDR3 nucleotides: TGTGCCGGGCGCAGTAGCAATCAGCCCCAGCATTTT. Encoded protein: CAGRSSNQPQHF.

V and J are TRBV12-3 or TRBV12-4 and TRBJ1-6; no clear D. CDR3 length: 14 residues. With 6 bases removed from V and 7 bases from J, the gap between germline ends came to 13 bases. The CDR3 protein is CASRPDVVNSPLHF. Written as DNA, the CDR3 is TGTGCCAGCAGACCGGACGTAGTGAATTCACCCCTCCACTTT.

V usage is TRBV3-1 and J usage is TRBJ1-5, with a weak D call TRBD1 (6 bases). Germline CDR1 is LGHDT and CDR2 is YNNKEL (reference sequence). The ends were cut back, 1 base at V and 3 bases at J, with 10 bases in the middle. CDR3 length: 15 amino acids. In nucleotides, the CDR3 is TGTGCCAGCAGCCAAGGCAGGGGCTCCAATCAGCCCCAGCATTTT. Its protein product is CASSQGRGSNQPQHF.

The V and J genes are TRBV4-2 and TRBJ2-7; weak D call: TRBD2 (6 bases). Trimming took off 4 bases at V and 3 bases at J, with 13 bases between the two ends. This CDR3 spans 14 amino acids. CDR1 and CDR2 from the germline V gene are LGHNA and YNFKEQ. CDR3 region: CASSPGLPGYEQYF. The CDR3 DNA reads TGTGCCAGCAGCCCGGGACTGCCCGGCTACGAGCAGTACTTC.

This clonotype was found once. This chain connects TRBV29-1 to TRBJ1-2, with a tentative D call TRBD1 (5 bases). Per the germline V gene, CDR1 is SQVTM and CDR2 is ANQGSEA. Trimming cost V 6 bases and J 4 bases, with 15 bases left between them. This CDR3 has 13 amino acids. The CDR3 region is CSVAGGVGYGYTF. CDR3 bases: TGCAGCGTGGCTGGGGGGGTGGGCTATGGCTACACCTTC.

This chain uses TRBV20-1 with TRBJ1-6; possible D gene TRBD1, 6 bases. The CDR3 consists of 15 residues. Germline V lookup: CDR1 DFQATT, CDR2 SNEGSKA (reference sequence). V lost 6 bases to trimming and J lost 8 bases, with 20 bases between them. The CDR3 is CSAFVQGTDHSPLHF. The CDR3 DNA is TGCAGTGCCTTTGTCCAGGGGACGGACCATTCACCCCTCCACTTT.

This clonotype was detected ten times or more. This sequence joins TRBV28 and TRBJ2-1, with 7 nucleotides matching TRBD2. Germline values: CDR1 MDHEN, CDR2 SYDVKM. The CDR3 has 14 residues. The V segment lost 7 bases and the J segment 7 bases; nucleotides outside the gene matches: 10. CDR3 residues: CASIGGGSKNEQFF. CDR3 coding DNA: TGTGCCAGCATTGGGGGAGGGTCGAAGAATGAGCAGTTCTTC.

Ten or more counts support this clonotype. The CDR3 DNA reads as TGTGCCAGCAGTTTGGGCGGGAGAACTACGGAGCCCCAGCATTTT. Protein: CASSLGGRTTEPQHF. The V gene is TRBV12-3 or TRBV12-4, the J gene TRBJ1-5; D call uncertain. The length of the CDR3 is 15 residues. V gave up 3 bases and J gave up 8 bases, with 17 bases separating them.

The chain combines TRBV18 with TRBJ2-7; a possible D gene is TRBD1 (6 bases). Trimming took off 5 bases at V and 4 bases at J, with 15 bases between the two ends. CDR1 and CDR2 (germline): KGHSH, LQKENI. This CDR3 has 14 residues. The CDR3 sequence is CASSSAVQGYEQYF. In nucleotides, the CDR3 is TGTGCCAGCTCATCGGCCGTACAGGGATACGAGCAGTACTTC.